This note documents a single T cell receptor (beta chain) sequence. TCRdb passed the RT-PCR reads through MiXCR, listing each CDR3 protein once. The data show about a million distinct CDR3 sequences, with 18% seen just once and around 6% held by the top ten. The sample originates from a study of patients and donors after allogeneic stem cell transplantation. The germline V and J ends were trimmed by 6 bases and 2 bases, with 20 bases remaining between them. The germline CDR1 and CDR2 sequences are LNHDA and SQIVND (reference sequence). This CDR3 is 16 amino acids long. The sample taken for sequencing was blood, either unsorted or a sorted T cell fraction (not recorded which). The chain combines TRBV19 with TRBJ2-7; D is possibly TRBD1 or TRBD2 (6 bases each). The source of this sequence is a human donor who was either an allogeneic HSCT recipient or a stem cell or donor lymphocyte infusion donor (not recorded which). It is not recorded whose cells these are; they may come from a transplant donor. The CDR3 sequence is CASSSAGGRGTYEQYF. CDR3 DNA: TGTGCCAGTAGCTCGGCCGGGGGAAGGGGGACCTACGAGCAGTACTTC.